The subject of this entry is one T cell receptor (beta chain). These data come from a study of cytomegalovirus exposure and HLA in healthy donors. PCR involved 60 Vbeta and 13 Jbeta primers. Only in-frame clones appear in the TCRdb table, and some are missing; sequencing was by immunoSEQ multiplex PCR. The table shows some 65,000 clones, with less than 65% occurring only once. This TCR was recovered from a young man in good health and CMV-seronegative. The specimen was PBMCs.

DNA for the CDR3: TGTGCCAGCAGCGAGGGAGGGAATCAGCCCCAGCATTTT. Amino acid sequence: CASSEGGNQPQHF. The chain carries TRBV7-6 and TRBJ1-5; no clear D gene. The CDR3 length is 13 residues. Germline V gene data show CDR1 as SGHVS and CDR2 as FNYEAQ. V lost 5 bases, J lost 4 bases, and 9 bases lay in between. The whole variable domain, remainder taken from reference TRBV7-6 and TRBJ1-5, is GAGVSQSPRYKVTKRGQDVALRCDPISGHVSLYWYRQALGQGPEFLTYFNYEAQQDKSGLPNDRFSAERPEGSISTLTIQRTEQRDSAMYRCASSEGGNQPQHFGDGTRLSIL.